The clone carrying this T cell receptor beta chain was observed a few times. V lost 4 bases, J lost 3 bases, and 14 bases lay in between. The CDR3 is 15 residues long. CDR1 and CDR2 from the germline V gene are LNHNV and YYDKDF (reference sequence). TCRdb used MiXCR to reprocess the 5' RACE reads, holding one entry per CDR3 protein. The sample consists of 350,000 to 450,000 distinct CDR3 sequences, 15% to 20% of them appearing once. The data stem from a study of T-cell memory formation after mild COVID-19. The chain joins TRBV15 to TRBJ2-3; tentative D call: TRBD2 (6 bases). Specimen: PBMCs or a T cell subset sorted from them (not recorded which). This TCR was recovered from an adult woman who had mild COVID-19 (a few samples of this study predate the infection). Cell type and time point are not known. The CDR3 is CATSNQDYETDTQYF. CDR3 in DNA: TGTGCCACCAGCAATCAGGACTATGAGACAGATACGCAGTATTTT.